The 11 T cell receptor beta chains given below trace back to one sample, sequenced in a study of beta chain features in type 1 diabetes. Study observations and caveats: TCRB CDR3s from Type 1 diabetes patients were moderately but significantly shorter in all four CD4+ subsets.

These receptors have no identified antigens. The whole isolated RNA underwent reverse transcription, so sequencing captured expressed TCRB transcripts. Clones were sequenced by immunoSEQ multiplex PCR, and TCRdb holds only the in-frame ones, with some missing. Of 300,000 or so clones listed, about 13% are singletons. The sequenced material came from naive CD4+ T cells from blood. The receptors originated from a man younger than 45 with type 1 diabetes.

This clone was seen only once. J is TRBJ2-2 and V is TRBV9; no definite D call. The germline V gene encodes CDR1 SGDLS and CDR2 YYNGEE. The ends were cut back, 1 base at V and 0 bases at J, with 7 bases in the middle. The CDR3 extends over 15 amino acids. The CDR3 region is CASSVSSANTGELFF. CDR3 bases: TGTGCCAGCAGCGTATCCAGTGCGAACACCGGGGAGCTGTTTTTT.

The chain uses TRBV7-2 and TRBJ2-7, with TRBD2 identical over 7 bases. This CDR3 is built from 15 residues. V lost 2 bases, J lost 0 bases, and 4 bases stayed unmatched. CDR1 and CDR2 from the germline V gene are SGHTA and FQGNSA. The CDR3 region is CASSLPRGSSYEQYF. In nucleotides, the CDR3 is TGTGCCAGCAGCTTACCGCGGGGGAGCTCCTACGAGCAGTACTTC.

This clone was observed a handful of times. The genes are TRBV20-1 and TRBJ1-3; D might be TRBD1 (5 bases). Germline V gene data show CDR1 as DFQATT and CDR2 as SNEGSKA (reference sequence). V was pared by 5 bases and J by 8 bases, with 10 bases between. The CDR3 runs to 11 residues. The CDR3 DNA reads TGCAGTGCTGGACATGGGCACACCATATATTTT. Translation gives CSAGHGHTIYF.

The chain joins TRBV9 to TRBJ2-1; possible D gene TRBD1, 6 bases. The V end was cut by 4 bases, the J end by 7 bases, with 21 bases between. Per germline, CDR1 SGDLS and CDR2 YYNGEE. The CDR3 totals 16 residues. The CDR3 loop is CASSPDPETGYNEQFF. The CDR3 DNA reads as TGTGCCAGCAGCCCCGACCCCGAGACAGGTTATAATGAGCAGTTCTTC.

This clone came up a few times. The J gene is TRBJ1-1, the V gene TRBV5-1, with D perhaps matching TRBD1 (6 bases). V was pared by 4 bases and J by 4 bases, with 11 bases between. In germline, CDR1 is SGHRS, CDR2 YFSETQ. This CDR3 is 13 amino acids long. Here the CDR3 reads CASSLTGPTEAFF. CDR3 in DNA: TGCGCCAGCAGCCTGACAGGTCCCACTGAAGCTTTCTTT.

This sequence joins TRBV10-3 and TRBJ2-3; TRBD2 aligns across 7 bases. CDR1 ENHRY and CDR2 SYGVKD come from the germline V gene. With V trimmed by 3 bases and J by 1 base, 10 bases remained unmatched. There are 17 residues in the CDR3. The chain's CDR3 is CAISDVGREKGTDTQYF. CDR3 nucleotides: TGTGCCATCAGTGATGTGGGGCGGGAGAAGGGCACAGATACGCAGTATTTT.

The chain uses TRBV7-2 and TRBJ2-7, with 13 bases lining up with TRBD2. Germline CDR1 reads SGHTA; CDR2 reads FQGNSA. CDR3 length: 16 amino acids. J was trimmed by 6 bases and V by 3 bases; bases with no gene match: 8. As DNA, the CDR3 is TGTGCCAGCAGCTTCCGGACTAGCGGGAGCGGGGTCGAGCAGTACTTC. This sequence encodes CASSFRTSGSGVEQYF.

The chain recombines TRBV18 with TRBJ2-5; perhaps TRBD1 as D (5 bases). Per germline, CDR1 KGHSH and CDR2 LQKENI. The CDR3 is 13 residues long. Deletions cut 6 bases from V and 1 base from J, with 9 bases between. The CDR3 DNA is TGTGCCAGCTCCGACAGTATCCAAGAGACCCAGTACTTC. It codes for CASSDSIQETQYF.

This chain uses TRBV28 with TRBJ1-2; the match to TRBD1 covers 9 bases. The CDR3 is made up of 15 amino acids. After removal of 4 bases from V and 0 bases from J, the junction contained 3 bases not matched to a gene. In germline, CDR1 is MDHEN, CDR2 SYDVKM. For the CDR3, the DNA is TGTGCCAGCAGTTCCGACAGGGGGGCTAACTATGGCTACACCTTC. Translating gives CASSSDRGANYGYTF.

This clone showed up just a few times. V and J are TRBV7-2 and TRBJ1-3, with unresolved D. Trimming took 0 bases from V and 0 from J, leaving 6 bases between them. The CDR3 length is 15 residues. Germline V CDR1 and CDR2: SGHTA, FQGNSA. The CDR3 DNA follows: TGTGCCAGCAGCTTAGCAGCAATCTCTGGAAACACCATATATTTT. Translating gives CASSLAAISGNTIYF. The whole variable domain, remainder taken from reference TRBV7-2 and TRBJ1-3, is GAGVSQSPSNKVTEKGKDVELRCDPISGHTALYWYRQSLGQGLEFLIYFQGNSAPDKSGLPSDRFSAERTGGSVSTLTIQRTQQEDSAVYLCASSLAAISGNTIYFGEGSWLTVV.

This clone appeared a few times. The V call is TRBV5-1, the J call TRBJ1-5; D remains ambiguous. CDR1 SGHRS and CDR2 YFSETQ come from the germline V gene. This CDR3 is 14 amino acids long. V dropped 1 base and J dropped 4 bases, with 9 bases sitting between them. The CDR3 sequence: CASSLWGGNQPQHF. CDR3 nucleotides: TGCGCCAGCAGCTTGTGGGGAGGAAATCAGCCCCAGCATTTT.